This TCR beta chain was identified in a study of blood T cell repertoires in COVID-19. Participants' reported clinical history set cohort assignment. The method was immunoSEQ multiplex PCR; TCRdb's version includes in-frame clones alone and lacks a portion of them. The sample includes more than 250,000 clones, about nine tenths seen only once; the top ten take roughly 2.6%. This TCR came from a woman under 30 who had recovered from COVID-19. Sequencing was done on a sample of PBMCs or T cells enriched from blood (not recorded which).

The CDR3 here is CASSSWRESSYEQYF. The CDR3 DNA reads as TGTGCCAGCAGCTCGTGGCGGGAGAGCTCCTACGAGCAGTACTTC. The chain is built from TRBV5-4 and TRBJ2-7; 7 positions match TRBD2. This CDR3 is 15 amino acids long. Germline V lookup: CDR1 SGHNT, CDR2 YYREEE (reference sequence). Trimming at V came to 3 bases and at J to 0 bases, leaving 6 bases not matched to a gene.